This section outlines one T cell receptor beta chain sequence together with its context. Expressed TCRB transcripts got sequenced, as all isolated RNA was reverse transcribed. Profiled with immunoSEQ multiplex PCR; TCRdb holds only in-frame clones, not every one. Of over 350,000 clones listed, over 12% are singletons. The V gene's germline CDR1 is MGHDK and CDR2 SYGVNS. J gave up 0 bases and V 6 bases, and 0 bases lay outside the gene matches. This CDR3 comprises 14 residues. This entry comes from a study of beta chain features in type 1 diabetes. V gene TRBV25-1 combines with J gene TRBJ2-7; TRBD2 matches at 12 bases. The origin of this receptor is a young woman in good health. The sample taken for sequencing was naive CD4+ T cells from blood. CDR3 residues: CASRTSGSSYEQYF. CDR3 coding DNA: TGTGCCAGCAGGACTAGCGGGAGCTCCTACGAGCAGTACTTC.